This T cell receptor beta chain is from a study of T cell changes during pregnancy in multiple sclerosis. Here immunoSEQ multiplex PCR was the method, and the copy in TCRdb shows in-frame clones only, minus some. The sample holds roughly 49,000 clones, 85% to 95% seen once. The length of the CDR3 is 16 residues. Germline V gene data show CDR1 as SGHTA and CDR2 as FQGTGA. Trimming at V came to 4 bases and at J to 0 bases, leaving 5 bases not matched to a gene. This chain connects TRBV7-3 to TRBJ2-2, with 7 bases matching TRBD1. The sample consisted of peripheral blood, taken after pregnancy. The receptor was derived from a female donor with multiple sclerosis, enrolled in a pregnancy study. The CDR3, as DNA: TGTGCCAGCAGCTCACAGGGGTCCGCGAACACCGGGGAGCTGTTTTTT. It translates to CASSSQGSANTGELFF.